One and the same sample provided the 5 T cell receptor beta chains below, sequenced in a study of metastatic and nonmetastatic thyroid tumors. Every patient underwent thyroid surgery untreated. Using MiXCR, TCRdb re-called clones from the PCR reads. The sample holds 17,000 or so clones, roughly 25% seen once. Specimen: adjacent normal tissue. These receptors all stem from a female donor with papillary thyroid cancer or a benign thyroid nodule (not recorded which). Some clones in this sample may be carry-over from other donors' samples.

In its sample, this clone is medium-sized. This chain joins TRBV24-1 and TRBJ2-1; D possibly uses TRBD1 or TRBD2 (5 bases each). Germline CDR1 reads KGHDR; CDR2 reads SFDVKD. The CDR3 consists of 12 residues. Between the trimmed V and J ends, which lost 7 bases and 9 bases, there was a span of 12 bases. DNA of the CDR3: TGTGCCACCAGGGGCCCAGGGACTGAGCAGTTCTTC. Translation: CATRGPGTEQFF.

The chain couples TRBV20-1 to TRBJ2-1; 7 bases fit TRBD2. Germline V lookup: CDR1 DFQATT, CDR2 SNEGSKA (reference sequence). V gave up 0 bases and J gave up 10 bases; unmatched junction bases: 12. This CDR3 has 15 amino acids. CDR3 loop: CSARDPGSGPLEQFF. CDR3 DNA: TGCAGTGCTAGAGATCCAGGTAGCGGGCCCTTAGAGCAGTTCTTC.

This clone was seen more than once but under ten times. The chain couples TRBV3-1 to TRBJ2-2, with D possibly being TRBD2 (6 bases). This CDR3 contains 16 residues. Germline V gives CDR1 LGHDT, CDR2 YNNKEL (reference sequence). V lost 1 base, J lost 4 bases, and 13 bases lay in between. CDR3 nucleotide sequence: TGTGCCAGCAGCCAAGGGGTGACTAGTACCACCGGGGAGCTGTTTTTT. It encodes CASSQGVTSTTGELFF.

Within the sample, this clone is medium-sized. J is TRBJ2-3 and V is TRBV6-1; D gene ambiguous. Germline-derived CDR1 and CDR2 are MNHNS and SASEGT. This CDR3 is built from 12 residues. Trimming removed 1 base from V and 5 bases from J, with 4 bases in between. CDR3 bases: TGTGCCAGCAGTGAAGTTCTAGATACGCAGTATTTT. Its protein product is CASSEVLDTQYF.

There are a few counts of this clone. The junction shows a germline mismatch at one end, possibly a read error. The identical CDR3 is also encoded by other nucleotide sequences in the sample. The chain links TRBV2 to TRBJ1-1; no clear D. There are 11 residues in the CDR3. Germline V gene lookup returns CDR1 SNHLY and CDR2 FYNNEI. CDR3 bases: TGTGCCAGCAGTGAAGGCTTTGAAGCTTTTTTT. Its translation: CASSEGFEAFF.